This T cell receptor beta chain appears in the sequencing data of a study of blood T cell repertoires in COVID-19. There are a few counts of this clone. The assay was immunoSEQ multiplex PCR, and TCRdb's table has in-frame clones only and misses some. The repertoire consists of 100,000 to 150,000 clones, with approximately 86% occurring once and the leading ten covering around 2.3%. Per the germline V gene, CDR1 is LGHNA and CDR2 is YSLEER. There are 15 residues in the CDR3. V dropped 0 bases and J dropped 4 bases, with 12 bases sitting between them. The gene calls are TRBV4-3 and TRBJ1-2; D remains ambiguous. The sequence derives from a woman aged 45-59 years who had recovered from COVID-19. The sequenced sample was PBMCs or T cells enriched from blood (not recorded which). In nucleotides, the CDR3 is TGCGCCAGCAGCCAAGAGAGGTCCGCTAGCTATGGCTACACCTTC. Amino acids: CASSQERSASYGYTF.